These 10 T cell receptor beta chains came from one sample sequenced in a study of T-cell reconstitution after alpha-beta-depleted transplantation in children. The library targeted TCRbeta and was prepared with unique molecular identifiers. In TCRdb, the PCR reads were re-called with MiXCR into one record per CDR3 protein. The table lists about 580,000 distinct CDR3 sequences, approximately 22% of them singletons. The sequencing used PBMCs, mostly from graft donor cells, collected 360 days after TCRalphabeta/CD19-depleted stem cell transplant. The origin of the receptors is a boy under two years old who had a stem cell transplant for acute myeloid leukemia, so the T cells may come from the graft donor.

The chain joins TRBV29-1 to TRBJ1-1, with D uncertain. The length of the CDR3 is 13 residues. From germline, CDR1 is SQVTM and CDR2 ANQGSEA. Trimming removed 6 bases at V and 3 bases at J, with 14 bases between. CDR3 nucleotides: TGCAGCGTGATGCCTTCGGGGTACACTGAAGCTTTCTTT. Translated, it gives CSVMPSGYTEAFF.

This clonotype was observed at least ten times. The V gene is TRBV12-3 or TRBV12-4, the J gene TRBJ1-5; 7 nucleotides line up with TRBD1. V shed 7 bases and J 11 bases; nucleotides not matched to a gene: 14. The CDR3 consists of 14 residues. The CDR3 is CASKPYTTGATQHF. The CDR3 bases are TGTGCCAGCAAGCCCTATACTACAGGGGCGACCCAGCATTTT.

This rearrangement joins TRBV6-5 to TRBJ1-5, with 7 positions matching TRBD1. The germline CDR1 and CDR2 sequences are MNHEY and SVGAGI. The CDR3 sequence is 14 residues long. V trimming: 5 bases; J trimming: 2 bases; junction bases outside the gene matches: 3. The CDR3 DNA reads TGTGCCAGCAGTAACAGGGGTGGCAATCAGCCCCAGCATTTT. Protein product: CASSNRGGNQPQHF.

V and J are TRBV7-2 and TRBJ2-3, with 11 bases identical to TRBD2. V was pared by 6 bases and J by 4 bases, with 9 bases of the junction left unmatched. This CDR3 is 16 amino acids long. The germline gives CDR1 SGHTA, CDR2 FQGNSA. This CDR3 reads CASRRNLAGGPDTQYF. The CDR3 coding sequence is TGTGCCAGCAGGCGAAATTTAGCGGGGGGGCCAGATACGCAGTATTTT.

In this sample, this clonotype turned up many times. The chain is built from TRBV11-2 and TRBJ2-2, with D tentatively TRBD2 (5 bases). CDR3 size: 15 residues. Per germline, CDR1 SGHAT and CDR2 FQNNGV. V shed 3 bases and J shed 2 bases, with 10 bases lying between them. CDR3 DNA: TGTGCCAGCAGCTTTCAGAGGGCTAACACCGGGGAGCTGTTTTTT. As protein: CASSFQRANTGELFF.

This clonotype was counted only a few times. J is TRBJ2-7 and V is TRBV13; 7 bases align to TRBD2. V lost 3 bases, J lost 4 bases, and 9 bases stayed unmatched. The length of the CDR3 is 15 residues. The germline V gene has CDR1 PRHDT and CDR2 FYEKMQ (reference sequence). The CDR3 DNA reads TGTGCCAGCAGCTTCGGGCTAGCGGCCTTGTACGAGCAGTACTTC. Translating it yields CASSFGLAALYEQYF.

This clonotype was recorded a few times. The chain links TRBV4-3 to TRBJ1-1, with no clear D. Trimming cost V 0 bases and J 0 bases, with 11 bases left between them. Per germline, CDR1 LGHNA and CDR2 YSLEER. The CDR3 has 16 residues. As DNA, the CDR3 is TGCGCCAGCAGCCAAGATTGGGAGGATCTGAACACTGAAGCTTTCTTT. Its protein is CASSQDWEDLNTEAFF.

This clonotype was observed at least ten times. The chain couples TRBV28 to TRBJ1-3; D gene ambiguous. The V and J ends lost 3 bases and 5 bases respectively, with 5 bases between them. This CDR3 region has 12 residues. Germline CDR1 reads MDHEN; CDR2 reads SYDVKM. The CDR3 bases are TGTGCCAGCAGTTTCCCAAGAAACACCATATATTTT. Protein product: CASSFPRNTIYF.

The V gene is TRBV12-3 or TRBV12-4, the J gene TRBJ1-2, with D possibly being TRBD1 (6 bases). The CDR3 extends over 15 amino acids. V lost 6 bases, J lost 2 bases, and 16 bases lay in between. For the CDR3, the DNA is TGTGCCAGCAGGGGACCGGGACACATAAACTATGGCTACACCTTC. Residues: CASRGPGHINYGYTF.

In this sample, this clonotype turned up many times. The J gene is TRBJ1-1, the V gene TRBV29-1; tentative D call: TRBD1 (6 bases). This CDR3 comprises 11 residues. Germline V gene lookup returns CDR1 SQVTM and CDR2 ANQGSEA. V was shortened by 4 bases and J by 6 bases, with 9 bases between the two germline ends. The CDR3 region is CSVAGVAEAFF. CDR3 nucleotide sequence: TGCAGCGTTGCAGGGGTCGCTGAAGCTTTCTTT.